This T cell receptor (beta chain) was obtained from a study of shared clonotypes between healthy human individuals. Looking at the study overall: Researchers drew samples from a couple of women and a few men aged 18 to 49. Used for every donor were three CD4 naive, three CD4 memory, two CD8 naive and one CD8 memory plate.

Germline loops: CDR1 GTSNPN, CDR2 SVGIG (reference sequence). Trimming at V came to 3 bases and at J to 5 bases, leaving 5 bases not matched to a gene. CDR3 size: 14 residues. Using immunoSEQ multiplex PCR, the repertoire was profiled, and TCRdb retains in-frame clones only, with some absent. The data show 2 million or so clones, with 85% to 95% seen just once and 0.1% to 0.15% held by the top ten. With respect to this clone: Its antigen is not identified.

Study results and limitations: Owing to a small donor count, the genetic and exposure-history diversity represented was limited.

This TCR came from a man aged 18 to 35 in good health. The genes are TRBV30 and TRBJ1-5, with 9 bases identical to TRBD1. Sequencing used naive CD4+ T cells sorted from blood. The sample's subset: CD45RA+ positively selected. CDR3 sequence reads: CAWSSGTGHQPQHF. In nucleotides, the CDR3 is TGTGCCTGGAGCTCCGGGACAGGGCATCAGCCCCAGCATTTT.